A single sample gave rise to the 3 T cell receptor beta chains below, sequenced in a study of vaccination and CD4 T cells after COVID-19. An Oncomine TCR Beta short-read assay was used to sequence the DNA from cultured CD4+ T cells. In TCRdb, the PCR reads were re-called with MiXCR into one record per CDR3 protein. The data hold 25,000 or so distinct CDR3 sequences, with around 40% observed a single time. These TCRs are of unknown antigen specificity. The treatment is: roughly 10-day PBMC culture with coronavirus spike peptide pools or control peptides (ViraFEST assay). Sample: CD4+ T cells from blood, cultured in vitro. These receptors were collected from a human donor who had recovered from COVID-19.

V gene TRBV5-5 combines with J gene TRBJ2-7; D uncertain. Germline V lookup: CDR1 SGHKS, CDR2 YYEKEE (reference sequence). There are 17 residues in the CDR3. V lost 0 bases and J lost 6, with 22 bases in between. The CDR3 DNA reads TGTGCCAGCAGCTTGGAAAGGCCGAGCTACACACAAGGCGAGCAGTACTTC. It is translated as CASSLERPSYTQGEQYF.

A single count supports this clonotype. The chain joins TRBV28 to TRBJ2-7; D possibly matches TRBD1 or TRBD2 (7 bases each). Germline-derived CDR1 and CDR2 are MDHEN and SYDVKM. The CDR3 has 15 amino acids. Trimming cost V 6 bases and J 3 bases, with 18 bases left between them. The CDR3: CASRIGGTANYEQYF. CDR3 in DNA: TGTGCCAGCAGGATCGGGGGGACAGCGAACTACGAGCAGTACTTC.

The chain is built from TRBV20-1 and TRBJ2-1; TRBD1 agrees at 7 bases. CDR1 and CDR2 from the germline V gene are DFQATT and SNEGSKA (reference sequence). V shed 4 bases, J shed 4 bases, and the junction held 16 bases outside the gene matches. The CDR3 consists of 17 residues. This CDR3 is CSATRDRARVEYNEQFF. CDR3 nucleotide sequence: TGCAGTGCTACACGAGACAGGGCGAGGGTTGAGTACAATGAGCAGTTCTTC.